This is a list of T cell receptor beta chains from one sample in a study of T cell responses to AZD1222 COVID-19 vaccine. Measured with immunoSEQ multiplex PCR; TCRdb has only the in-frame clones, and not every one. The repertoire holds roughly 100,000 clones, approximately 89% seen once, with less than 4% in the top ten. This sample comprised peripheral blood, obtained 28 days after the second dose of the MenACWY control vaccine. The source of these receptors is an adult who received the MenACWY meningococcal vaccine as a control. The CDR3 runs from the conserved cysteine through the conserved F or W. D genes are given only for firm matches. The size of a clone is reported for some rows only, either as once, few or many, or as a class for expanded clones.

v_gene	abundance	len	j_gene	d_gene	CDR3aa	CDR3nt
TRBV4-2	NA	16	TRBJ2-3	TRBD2	CASSQGPSGGTDTQYF	TGTGCCAGCAGCCAAGGTCCTAGCGGGGGTACAGATACGCAGTATTTT
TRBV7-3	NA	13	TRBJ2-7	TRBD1	CASSRDRTYEQYF	TGTGCCAGCAGCCGGGACAGGACCTACGAGCAGTACTTC
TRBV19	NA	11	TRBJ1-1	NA	CASRINTEAFF	TGTGCCAGTAGAATTAACACTGAAGCTTTCTTT
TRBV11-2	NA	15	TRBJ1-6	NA	CASSLDGGPNSPLHF	TGTGCCAGCAGCTTAGACGGGGGCCCTAATTCACCCCTCCACTTT
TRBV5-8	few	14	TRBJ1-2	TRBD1	CASSRGQEGYGYTF	TGTGCCAGCAGCCGCGGACAGGAGGGCTATGGCTACACCTTC
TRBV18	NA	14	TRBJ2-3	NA	CASSTGKGTDTQYF	TGTGCCAGCTCAACAGGAAAGGGGACAGATACGCAGTATTTT
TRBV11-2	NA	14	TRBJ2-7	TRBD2	CASSLSGGAYEQYF	TGTGCCAGCAGCCTGAGCGGGGGAGCCTACGAGCAGTACTTC
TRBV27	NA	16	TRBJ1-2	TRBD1	CASSFWGKGALDGYTF	TGTGCCAGCAGCTTTTGGGGGAAGGGGGCGTTGGATGGCTACACCTTC
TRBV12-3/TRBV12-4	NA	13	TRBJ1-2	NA	CASSSPESYGYTF	TGTGCCAGCAGTTCCCCGGAAAGCTATGGCTACACCTTC
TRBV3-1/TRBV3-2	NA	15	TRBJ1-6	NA	CASSPDRGGYSPLHF	TGTGCCAGCAGCCCCGATCGTGGGGGCTATTCACCCCTCCACTTT